This T cell receptor (beta chain) was sequenced for a study of T cell responses to AZD1222 COVID-19 vaccine. Data came from immunoSEQ multiplex PCR; TCRdb stores just in-frame clones and leaves some out. The top ten clones hold roughly a quarter of a sample with 100,000 to 150,000 clones, roughly 91% of them seen once. This CDR3 contains 14 residues. CDR1 and CDR2 from the germline V gene are KGHDR and SFDVKD. The V and J ends lost 3 bases and 15 bases respectively, with 20 bases between them. Sequences were derived from peripheral blood, sampled on day 0 of AZD1222 vaccination. V usage is TRBV24-1 and J usage is TRBJ2-1; perhaps TRBD1 as D (5 bases). The TCR comes from an adult in good health. The CDR3 nucleotides read TGTGCCACCAGTGATCCTAAAAAGCCAGGGTCTGCGTTCTTC. Its protein product is CATSDPKKPGSAFF.